These 18 T cell receptor beta chains were sequenced from one sample in a study of post-analysis software for immune sequencing data. Findings of the study overall: Four or five TRBV segments occurring more often in patients than controls included TRBV5-6, TRBV5-1 and TRBV20-1.

Unique molecular identifiers were carried by the TCR beta cDNA libraries. TCRdb reanalysed the PCR reads using MiXCR and keeps one entry per CDR3 protein. Among hundreds of thousands of distinct CDR3 sequences, 55% to 60% were seen once, and the ten largest hold around 11%. For these receptors, no antigen is known. Sequenced input: blood. The receptors shown here come from a girl aged 2-10 years with multiple sclerosis.

The chain joins TRBV24-1 to TRBJ2-5; 7 bases match TRBD1. With V trimmed by 4 bases and J by 4 bases, 5 bases remained unmatched. The V gene's germline CDR1 is KGHDR and CDR2 SFDVKD. The CDR3 length is 14 residues. This CDR3 reads CATSDPGGAETQYF. The CDR3 DNA reads TGTGCCACCAGTGACCCAGGGGGAGCAGAGACCCAGTACTTC.

V and J are TRBV3-1 and TRBJ2-5; 9 positions agree with TRBD1. The J call may be in error: the DNA end matches TRBJ2-7 better. This CDR3 has 14 amino acids. The V gene's germline CDR1 is LGHDT and CDR2 YNNKEL (reference sequence). CDR3 sequence: CASTQGTGFHEQYF. For the CDR3, the DNA is TGTGCCAGCACCCAGGGGACAGGGTTCCACGAGCAGTACTTC.

The V and J genes are TRBV2 and TRBJ2-4, with D possibly TRBD1 on 6 matching bases. The V and J ends lost 6 bases and 6 bases respectively, with 15 bases between them. Per the germline V gene, CDR1 is SNHLY and CDR2 is FYNNEI. This CDR3 contains 14 residues. CDR3 nucleotides: TGTGCCAGCAGAAACAGGGCCGGGGTAAACATTCAGTACTTC. Protein: CASRNRAGVNIQYF. The variable domain in full, with the rest retrieved from reference TRBV2 and TRBJ2-4, is EPEVTQTPSHQVTQMGQEVILRCVPISNHLYFYWYRQILGQKVEFLVSFYNNEISEKSEIFDDQFSVERPDGSNFTLKIRSTKLEDSAMYFCASRNRAGVNIQYFGAGTRLSVL.

The rearrangement links TRBV7-9 to TRBJ2-7; D remains ambiguous. Trimming cost V 5 bases and J 3 bases, with 14 bases left between them. The CDR3 contains 14 residues. Looked up from germline, CDR1 is SEHNR and CDR2 is FQNEAQ (reference sequence). CDR3 nucleotide sequence: TGTGCCAGCAGCCCCTCACCAGGCCGCTACGAGCAGTACTTC. Its protein product is CASSPSPGRYEQYF. The whole variable domain, remainder taken from reference TRBV7-9 and TRBJ2-7, is DTGVSQNPRHKITKRGQNVTFRCDPISEHNRLYWYRQTLGQGPEFLTYFQNEAQLEKSRLLSDRFSAERPKGSFSTLEIQRTEQGDSAMYLCASSPSPGRYEQYFGPGTRLTVT.

The V gene is TRBV13, the J gene TRBJ2-4, with 8 bases fitting TRBD2. With the DNA end fitting TRBJ2-7 better, the J assignment may be wrong. The CDR3 extends over 14 amino acids. Per the germline V gene, CDR1 is PRHDT and CDR2 is FYEKMQ (reference sequence). This CDR3 reads CASSPVAGTYEQYF. The CDR3 nucleotides are TGTGCCAGCAGCCCAGTAGCGGGAACCTACGAGCAGTACTTC.

The rearrangement links TRBV4-3 to TRBJ2-3; 10 bases align to TRBD2. Unmatched junction bases numbered 3, after V lost 0 bases and J lost 6 bases. The length of the CDR3 is 15 residues. Germline CDR1 reads LGHNA; CDR2 reads YSLEER. CDR3 coding DNA: TGCGCCAGCAGCCAAGATGCTAGCGGGGGTGATACGCAGTATTTT. This gives the protein CASSQDASGGDTQYF.

The gene calls are TRBV28 and TRBJ1-2; a possible D gene is TRBD1 (6 bases). V lost 5 bases and J 8 bases, leaving 12 bases between the germline ends. CDR1 and CDR2 from the germline V gene are MDHEN and SYDVKM. This CDR3 has 12 amino acids. The CDR3, as DNA: TGTGCCAGCAGTCCCACAGGGTGGGGCTACACCTTC. The encoded protein is CASSPTGWGYTF.

With regard to this clonotype: An end of the junction differs from the germline gene, which may be a read error. The CDR3 sequence: CTSSAAWTSGRDEQFF. The CDR3 DNA reads as TGCACCAGCAGCGCAGCCTGGACTAGCGGGAGGGATGAGCAGTTCTTC. V gene TRBV5-1 combines with J gene TRBJ2-1; 15 bases align to TRBD2. The CDR3 is 16 amino acids. Germline V lookup: CDR1 SGHRS, CDR2 YFSETQ.

This clonotype was detected a few times. The chain combines TRBV12-3 or TRBV12-4 with TRBJ2-7; D is tentatively TRBD1 or TRBD2 (5 bases each). Trimming took 3 bases from V and 2 from J, leaving 17 bases between them. The CDR3 consists of 16 residues. The CDR3: CASSFGTFWPPYEQYF. CDR3 bases: TGTGCCAGCAGTTTTGGGACGTTTTGGCCCCCCTACGAGCAGTACTTC.

The genes are TRBV7-2 and TRBJ1-5, with no clear D. The germline CDR1 and CDR2 sequences are SGHTA and FQGNSA. V was clipped by 0 bases and J by 0 bases, with 6 bases between them. The CDR3 is made up of 15 amino acids. CDR3 in amino acids: CASSLAVSSNQPQHF. The DNA for the CDR3 is TGTGCCAGCAGCTTAGCCGTCAGTAGCAATCAGCCCCAGCATTTT.

The chain joins TRBV3-1 to TRBJ2-5; the D call may be TRBD1 or TRBD2 (5 bases each). The V gene's germline CDR1 is LGHDT and CDR2 YNNKEL (reference sequence). The CDR3 is made up of 12 amino acids. V gave up 1 base and J gave up 11 bases, with 11 bases separating them. In DNA, the CDR3 is TGTGCCAGCAGCCAAGTTGAAGGGGAGCAGTACTTC. This gives the protein CASSQVEGEQYF.

The rearrangement uses TRBV10-3 and TRBJ1-1; D is uncertain. Germline loops: CDR1 ENHRY, CDR2 SYGVKD. Deletions cut 7 bases from V and 0 bases from J, with 12 bases between. There are 14 residues in the CDR3. The CDR3 nucleotides read TGTGCCATCATGGAAGGTTTCATGAACACTGAAGCTTTCTTT. Translation: CAIMEGFMNTEAFF.

This chain connects TRBV5-4 to TRBJ2-3, with TRBD2 matching 8 bases. After removal of 6 bases from V and 4 bases from J, the junction contained 7 bases not matched to a gene. Germline CDR1 reads SGHNT; CDR2 reads YYREEE (reference sequence). This CDR3 is 14 amino acids long. Here the CDR3 reads CASTGGEKADTQYF. CDR3 in DNA: TGTGCCAGCACCGGGGGGGAAAAGGCAGATACGCAGTATTTT.

Concerning this clonotype itself: The junction departs from germline at one end; a sequencing error may be responsible. The J gene is TRBJ2-4, the V gene TRBV4-1; maybe TRBD2 (5 bases). With the DNA end fitting TRBJ2-7 better, the J assignment may be wrong. The CDR3 consists of 12 residues. Germline assignment: CDR1 MGHRA and CDR2 YSYEKL. The DNA of the CDR3 is TGCGCCAGCTCGGCGGACTCCCACGAGCAGTACTTC. Translating gives CASSADSHEQYF.

This clonotype was seen just once. At one end, the junction sequence differs from germline, possibly due to a read error. The J gene is TRBJ2-1, the V gene TRBV24-1; a weak D match, TRBD2 (5 bases). Germline V gene sequence: CDR1 KGHDR, CDR2 SFDVKD. The CDR3 length is 17 residues. The CDR3, as DNA: TGTGCCACCGGTGATAACCGGGGTTCCATTGACTACAATGAGCAGTTCTTC. Its translation: CATGDNRGSIDYNEQFF.

In its sample, this clonotype was seen a few times. J is TRBJ2-1 and V is TRBV6-4, with D maybe TRBD2 (6 bases). The germline CDR1 and CDR2 sequences are MRHNA and SNTAGT. V lost 3 bases and J 7 bases, leaving 19 bases between the germline ends. The CDR3 runs 16 residues. Written as DNA, the CDR3 is TGTGCCAGCAGTGAAATGGAATCGGGGGAGGTAAATGAGCAGTTCTTC. This translates into CASSEMESGEVNEQFF.

The V and J genes are TRBV6-2 or TRBV6-3 and TRBJ2-1; D may be TRBD1 (5 bases). The CDR3 extends over 13 amino acids. Trimming removed 8 bases at V and 4 bases at J, with 12 bases between. Germline-derived CDR1 and CDR2 are MNHEY and SVGEGT. The CDR3 nucleotides are TGTGCCAGCGTCGACAGTACGTACAATGAGCAGTTCTTC. Amino acid sequence: CASVDSTYNEQFF.

This clonotype was detected only once. The chain employs TRBV5-6 and TRBJ2-4, with D unresolved. Germline lookup yields CDR1 SGHDT and CDR2 YYEEEE. Trimming took 3 bases from V and 5 from J, leaving 12 bases between them. The CDR3 has 14 residues. Written as DNA, the CDR3 is TGTGCCAGCAGCTGGCCCGGTCCCCAAAACATTCAGTACTTC. It encodes CASSWPGPQNIQYF.